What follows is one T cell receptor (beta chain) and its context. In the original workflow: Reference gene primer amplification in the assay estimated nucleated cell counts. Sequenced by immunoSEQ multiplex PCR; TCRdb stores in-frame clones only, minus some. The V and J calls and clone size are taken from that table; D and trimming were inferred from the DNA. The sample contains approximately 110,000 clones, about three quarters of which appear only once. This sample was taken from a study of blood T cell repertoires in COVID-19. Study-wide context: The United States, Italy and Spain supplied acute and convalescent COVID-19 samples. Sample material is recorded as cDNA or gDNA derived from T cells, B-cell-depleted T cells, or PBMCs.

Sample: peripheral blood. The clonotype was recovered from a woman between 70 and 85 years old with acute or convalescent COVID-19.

The CDR3 protein is CASSDPDREAFF. In DNA, the CDR3 is TGTGCCAGCAGTGACCCTGACAGGGAAGCTTTCTTT. The gene calls are TRBV6-1 and TRBJ1-1, with D perhaps matching TRBD1 (6 bases). Trimming stripped 3 bases from V and 8 bases from J, with 10 bases between. Germline lookup yields CDR1 MNHNS and CDR2 SASEGT. This CDR3 has 12 amino acids.